A selection of T cell receptor beta chains follows, all from one sample in a study of T cell responses to AZD1222 COVID-19 vaccine. The method was immunoSEQ multiplex PCR; TCRdb's version includes in-frame clones alone and lacks a portion of them. The table has around 150,000 clones, roughly 80% seen once. The sample in question was peripheral blood, obtained on day 0 of AZD1222 vaccination. The receptors shown here come from an adult in good health. The CDR3 runs from the conserved cysteine through the conserved F or W. A D gene is named only where the DNA matches it firmly. The size entry is marked missing in some rows and otherwise reads once, few, many or a size class.

cdr3_aa cdr3_nt j_call clone_size v_call d_call
CASSPIDVVTGTDTQYF TGTGCCAGCTCACCAATCGACGTGGTCACCGGCACAGATACGCAGTATTTT TRBJ2-3 NA TRBV18 NA
CAWSSDGGGLGVNQPQHF TGTGCCTGGAGCTCGGACGGGGGTGGGCTAGGGGTCAATCAGCCCCAGCATTTT TRBJ1-5 NA TRBV30 NA
CASSSQGWQPQHF TGTGCCAGCAGTTCTCAGGGCTGGCAGCCCCAGCATTTT TRBJ1-5 NA TRBV6-5 NA
CASSSSTDVNSPLHF TGCGCCAGCAGCTCCTCGACAGATGTTAATTCACCCCTCCACTTT TRBJ1-6 NA TRBV5-1 NA
CSVGKGGDTEAFF TGCAGCGTTGGAAAGGGAGGGGACACTGAAGCTTTCTTT TRBJ1-1 NA TRBV29-1 NA
CASSLEPGTYYGYTF TGCGCCAGCAGCTTGGAGCCAGGGACCTACTATGGCTACACCTTC TRBJ1-2 NA TRBV5-1 NA
CASSPSRNSYEQYF TGTGCCAGCTCACCATCCCGGAACTCCTACGAGCAGTACTTC TRBJ2-7 NA TRBV18 NA
CASGSGSNYGYTF TGTGCCAGCGGCTCGGGGTCTAACTATGGCTACACCTTC TRBJ1-2 NA TRBV7-2 NA
CAWSVGTGAWDTIYF TGTGCCTGGAGTGTAGGAACGGGGGCTTGGGACACCATATATTTT TRBJ1-3 NA TRBV30 NA
CASSLLGSSGNTIYF TGTGCCAGCAGCCTCCTTGGATCCTCTGGAAACACCATATATTTT TRBJ1-3 once TRBV9 NA
CASSDTGTKAFF TGTGCCAGCAGTGATACTGGGACAAAAGCTTTCTTT TRBJ1-1 NA TRBV2 NA
CASVGGATYEQYF TGTGCCAGCGTGGGGGGGGCAACCTACGAGCAGTACTTC TRBJ2-7 once TRBV28 NA
CASSVGGRPSDTQYF TGTGCCAGCAGCGTAGGGGGTCGACCGTCAGATACGCAGTATTTT TRBJ2-3 NA TRBV9 NA
CASSEGVGRVQPQHF TGTGCCAGCAGTGAGGGGGTGGGCAGGGTTCAGCCCCAGCATTTT TRBJ1-5 NA TRBV6-1 NA
CASSRSGTRSSYEQYF TGTGCCAGTAGTAGGTCCGGGACTAGATCTTCCTACGAGCAGTACTTC TRBJ2-7 NA TRBV19 TRBD2
CASTQHVTPYEQYF TGCGCCAGCACCCAGCACGTAACTCCCTACGAGCAGTACTTC TRBJ2-7 NA TRBV5-1 NA
CASSPGTQTGPTF TGTGCCAGCAGCCCCGGGACACAGACAGGTCCCACCTTC TRBJ1-2 NA TRBV14 NA
CATLPSRVAGELFF TGTGCCACCCTCCCGAGCAGGGTGGCCGGGGAGCTGTTTTTT TRBJ2-2 NA TRBV28 NA
CASSVAGGRNEQFF TGTGCCAGCAGTGTAGCGGGGGGGCGCAATGAGCAGTTCTTC TRBJ2-1 few TRBV6-4 TRBD2
CASSYFQPQHF TGTGCCAGCAGCTACTTTCAGCCCCAGCATTTT TRBJ1-5 NA TRBV12-1 NA
CASSFRTANYGYTF TGTGCCAGCAGCTTCCGGACAGCTAACTATGGCTACACCTTC TRBJ1-2 NA TRBV7-9 NA
CASSLGGGSWQNEQYF TGCGCCAGCAGCTTGGGGGGAGGGAGTTGGCAAAACGAGCAGTACTTC TRBJ2-7 NA TRBV5-1 TRBD2
CASSSLAARTQYF TGTGCCAGCAGTTCACTAGCGGCCCGGACCCAGTACTTC TRBJ2-5 NA TRBV12-3/TRBV12-4 TRBD2
CASSEAVLWLSDGDEQYF TGTGCCAGCAGTGAAGCTGTGTTGTGGCTCTCCGACGGAGACGAGCAGTACTTC TRBJ2-7 NA TRBV2 NA
CASSLIKAEAFF TGTGCCAGCAGCTTGATCAAGGCTGAAGCTTTCTTT TRBJ1-1 NA TRBV5-5 NA
CASSLSTLREFYGYTF TGTGCCAGCAGTTTATCCACTCTTCGGGAGTTCTATGGCTACACCTTC TRBJ1-2 NA TRBV28 NA
CASSLRLGGNYGYTF TGTGCCAGCAGTTTAAGGCTGGGGGGCAACTATGGCTACACCTTC TRBJ1-2 NA TRBV27 NA
CASSSPRTGSGNTIYF TGTGCCAGTAGTTCTCCCCGAACGGGGAGTGGAAACACCATATATTTT TRBJ1-3 NA TRBV19 NA
CASSPPSDGSSTEAFF TGTGCCAGCAGTCCCCCCTCAGACGGTTCGAGCACTGAAGCTTTCTTT TRBJ1-1 once TRBV28 NA
CASSRRDQPQHF TGTGCCAGCAGTCGCCGAGATCAGCCCCAGCATTTT TRBJ1-5 NA TRBV12-3/TRBV12-4 NA
CASSLGHVSFNGYTF TGTGCCAGCAGCTTAGGACACGTCAGTTTTAATGGCTACACCTTC TRBJ1-2 NA TRBV7-9 NA
CAILALPSYNEQFF TGTGCCATCCTAGCCCTACCCTCCTACAATGAGCAGTTCTTC TRBJ2-1 NA TRBV10-3 NA
CASSSMGVGNQPQHF TGTGCCAGCAGCTCAATGGGGGTTGGCAATCAGCCCCAGCATTTT TRBJ1-5 NA TRBV5-5 NA
CASSKGAGNSYEQYF TGTGCCAGTAGTAAGGGCGCAGGGAACTCCTACGAGCAGTACTTC TRBJ2-7 NA TRBV19 NA
CASSFAVVNTEAFF TGTGCCAGCAGCTTCGCCGTCGTGAACACTGAAGCTTTCTTT TRBJ1-1 NA TRBV7-2 NA
CASSPDYRGDEQFF TGCGCCAGCAGCCCCGACTACCGGGGGGATGAGCAGTTCTTC TRBJ2-1 NA TRBV5-1 TRBD2
CASGKGDRANQPQHF TGTGCCAGCGGGAAGGGGGACAGGGCAAATCAGCCCCAGCATTTT TRBJ1-5 NA TRBV27 TRBD1
CATKIRGGYGYTF TGTGCCACCAAGATAAGGGGGGGCTATGGCTACACCTTC TRBJ1-2 NA TRBV15 NA
CASRLQGGAYEQYF TGTGCCAGCAGACTGCAGGGAGGGGCCTACGAGCAGTACTTC TRBJ2-7 once TRBV5-6 TRBD2
CASSLSGGPSNEQFF TGTGCCAGCAGCCTTAGCGGGGGCCCTTCGAATGAGCAGTTCTTC TRBJ2-1 NA TRBV7-3 TRBD2
CASQGVNYGYTF TGTGCCAGCCAAGGGGTGAACTATGGCTACACCTTC TRBJ1-2 NA TRBV5-5 NA
CASSEAGVPNYGYTF TGTGCCAGCAGTGAGGCGGGGGTCCCTAACTATGGCTACACCTTC TRBJ1-2 NA TRBV2 NA
CASSQDTYTDTQYF TGTGCCAGCAGCCAAGATACTTACACAGATACGCAGTATTTT TRBJ2-3 NA TRBV3-1/TRBV3-2 NA
CASSLERAGDEKLFF TGCGCCAGCAGCTTGGAACGGGCAGGGGATGAAAAACTGTTTTTT TRBJ1-4 NA TRBV5-1 NA
CASSDSSGGANEQFF TGTGCCAGCAGTGACTCTAGCGGGGGGGCCAATGAGCAGTTCTTC TRBJ2-1 medium-sized TRBV6-4 TRBD2
CASSAGQRQRGTNEKLFF TGTGCCAGCAGCGCTGGACAGAGGCAACGGGGAACTAATGAAAAACTGTTTTTT TRBJ1-4 NA TRBV9 NA
CASSLTGGERRNQPQHF TGTGCCAGCAGTTTGACCGGCGGGGAGAGGAGAAATCAGCCCCAGCATTTT TRBJ1-5 NA TRBV28 NA
CAISGLTGGYEQYF TGTGCCATCAGTGGGCTGACAGGGGGCTACGAGCAGTACTTC TRBJ2-7 few TRBV10-3 TRBD1
CASRPGQAGNQPQHF TGTGCCAGCAGACCGGGACAGGCCGGGAATCAGCCCCAGCATTTT TRBJ1-5 NA TRBV28 TRBD1
CASSPGQGNTEAFF TGTGCCAGCAGCCCCGGACAGGGAAACACTGAAGCTTTCTTT TRBJ1-1 NA TRBV7-3 TRBD1
CASSYDRLTEAFF TGTGCCAGTAGCTACGACAGGCTGACTGAAGCTTTCTTT TRBJ1-1 once TRBV19 NA
CAISAQQGKGTEAFF TGTGCCATCAGTGCCCAACAGGGGAAGGGGACTGAAGCTTTCTTT TRBJ1-1 NA TRBV10-3 TRBD1
CASSSGQLYSPLHF TGTGCCAGCAGCTCGGGACAGCTATATTCACCCCTCCACTTT TRBJ1-6 NA TRBV2 TRBD1
CASSVGLQGYEQYF TGTGCCAGCAGCGTAGGATTACAGGGCTACGAGCAGTACTTC TRBJ2-7 NA TRBV5-4 NA
CASSVDGDTEAFF TGTGCCAGCAGCGTCGACGGTGACACTGAAGCTTTCTTT TRBJ1-1 NA TRBV9 NA